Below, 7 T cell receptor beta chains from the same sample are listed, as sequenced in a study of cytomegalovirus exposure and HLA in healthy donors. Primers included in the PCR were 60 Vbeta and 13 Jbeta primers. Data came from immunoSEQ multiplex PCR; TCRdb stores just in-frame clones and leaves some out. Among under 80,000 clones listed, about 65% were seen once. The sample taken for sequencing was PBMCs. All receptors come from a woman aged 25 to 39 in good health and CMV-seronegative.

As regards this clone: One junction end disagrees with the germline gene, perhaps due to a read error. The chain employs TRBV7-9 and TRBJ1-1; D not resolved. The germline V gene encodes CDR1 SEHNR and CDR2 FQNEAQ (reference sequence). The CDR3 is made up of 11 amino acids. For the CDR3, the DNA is TGTTCCAGCAGCTCTACAGTGGAAGCTTTCTTT. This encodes CSSSSTVEAFF.

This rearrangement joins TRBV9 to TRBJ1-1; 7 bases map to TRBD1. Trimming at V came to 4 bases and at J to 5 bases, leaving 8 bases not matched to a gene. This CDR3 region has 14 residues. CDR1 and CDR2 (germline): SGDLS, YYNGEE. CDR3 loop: CASSQDRVGTEAFF. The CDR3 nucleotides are TGTGCCAGCAGCCAAGACAGGGTGGGGACTGAAGCTTTCTTT.

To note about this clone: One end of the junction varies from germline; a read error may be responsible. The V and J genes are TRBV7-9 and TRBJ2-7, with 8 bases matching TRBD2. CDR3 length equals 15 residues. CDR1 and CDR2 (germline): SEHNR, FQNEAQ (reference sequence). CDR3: CASSPVGGARYEQYF. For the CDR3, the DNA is TGCGCCAGCAGCCCCGTCGGGGGGGCGCGGTACGAGCAGTACTTC. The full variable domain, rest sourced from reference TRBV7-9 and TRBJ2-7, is DTGVSQNPRHKITKRGQNVTFRCDPISEHNRLYWYRQTLGQGPEFLTYFQNEAQLEKSRLLSDRFSAERPKGSFSTLEIQRTEQGDSAMYLCASSPVGGARYEQYFGPGTRLTVT.

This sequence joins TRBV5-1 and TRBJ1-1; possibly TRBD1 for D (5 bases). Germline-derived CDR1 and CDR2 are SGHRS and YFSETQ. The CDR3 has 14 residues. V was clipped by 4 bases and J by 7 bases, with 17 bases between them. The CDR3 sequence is CASSRAWGGDEAFF. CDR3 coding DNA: TGCGCCAGCAGCCGTGCGTGGGGAGGGGATGAAGCTTTCTTT.

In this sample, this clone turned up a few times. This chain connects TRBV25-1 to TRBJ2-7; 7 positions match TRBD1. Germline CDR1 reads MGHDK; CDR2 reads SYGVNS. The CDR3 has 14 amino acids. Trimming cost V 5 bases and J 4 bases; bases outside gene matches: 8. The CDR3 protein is CASSRYRGEYEQYF. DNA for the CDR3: TGTGCCAGCAGTCGCTACAGGGGCGAATACGAGCAGTACTTC.

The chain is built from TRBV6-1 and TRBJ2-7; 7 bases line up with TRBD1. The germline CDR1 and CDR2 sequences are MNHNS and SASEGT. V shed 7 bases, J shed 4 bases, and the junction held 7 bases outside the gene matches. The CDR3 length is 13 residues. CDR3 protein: CASNRQGSYEQYF. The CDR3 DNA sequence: TGTGCCAGCAACCGACAGGGTAGTTACGAGCAGTACTTC.

The CDR3 DNA reads TGTGCCAGCAGTCTACAGGGATTCGGGTCCTATAATTCACCCCTCCACTTT. Encoded protein: CASSLQGFGSYNSPLHF. The chain employs TRBV27 and TRBJ1-6, with a weak D call TRBD1 (6 bases). V was pared by 5 bases and J by 1 base, with 15 bases between. Germline-derived CDR1 and CDR2 are MNHEY and SMNVEV (reference sequence). This CDR3 comprises 17 residues.